This T cell receptor (beta chain) was recovered during a study of cytomegalovirus exposure and HLA in healthy donors. Broader study findings: Listed as cytomegalovirus-associated were more than 150 TCR beta chains. A few CMV-associated chains proved CMV antigen-specific in vitro. According to a later analysis, TCR clusters from the first cohort tended to co-occur in the 100 to 150 validation repertoires.

On this clone: The antigen remains unidentified.

TCRdb's table, derived via immunoSEQ multiplex PCR, lists solely in-frame clones and lacks some. Of 200,000 or so clones listed, 70% to 90% were seen once; the top ten hold about 2.7%. CDR3 length equals 18 residues. Trimming removed 5 bases from V and 0 bases from J; junction bases left unmatched: 13. Germline CDR1 and CDR2: SEHNR and FQNEAQ (reference sequence). Sequenced: PBMCs. The TCR comes from a woman aged 18-29 years in good health and CMV-seronegative. The chain employs TRBV7-9 and TRBJ1-3, with 7 bases identical to TRBD1. The CDR3 loop reads CASSQLHRQGFSGNTIYF. For the CDR3, the DNA is TGTGCCAGCAGCCAATTACATAGACAGGGCTTCTCTGGAAACACCATATATTTT.